The 17 T cell receptor beta chains in this list originate from one sample, sequenced in a study of blood T cell repertoires in COVID-19. Libraries were prepared by immunoSEQ multiplex PCR; TCRdb keeps only in-frame clonotypes and omits some of them. The sample has under 85,000 clones, roughly 89% seen once; the top ten hold approximately 14%. Source material: peripheral blood. The receptors come from a man in his sixties or seventies with active or convalescent COVID-19.

CDR3 loop: CATSKGGGTSEETQYF. CDR3 nucleotide sequence: TGTGCCACCTCGAAGGGCGGAGGGACTAGCGAAGAGACCCAGTACTTC. V gene TRBV10-3 combines with J gene TRBJ2-5, with TRBD2 matching over 10 bases. V lost 10 bases, J lost 3 bases, and 14 bases stayed unmatched. The germline gives CDR1 ENHRY, CDR2 SYGVKD. This CDR3 comprises 16 residues.

The chain is built from TRBV19 and TRBJ1-2, with 7 positions matching TRBD1. The CDR3 is 15 residues long. V lost 3 bases, J lost 4 bases, and 8 bases stayed unmatched. Looked up from germline, CDR1 is LNHDA and CDR2 is SQIVND (reference sequence). The CDR3 bases are TGTGCCAGTAGTATGTCGGACAGGCGCAGCTATGGCTACACCTTC. The encoded protein is CASSMSDRRSYGYTF.

The chain links TRBV5-5 to TRBJ1-3, with 11 positions matching TRBD1. Trimming took 4 bases from V and 2 from J; bases not matched to a gene: 11. The CDR3 is 18 amino acids. Germline CDR1 is SGHKS and CDR2 is YYEKEE (reference sequence). The CDR3 coding sequence is TGTGCCAGCAGCACGAGTCCTCCGGGACAGGGGGCTGGAAACACCATATATTTT. Translating it yields CASSTSPPGQGAGNTIYF.

The V call is TRBV25-1, the J call TRBJ1-6; tentatively, D is TRBD1 (6 bases). Germline values: CDR1 MGHDK, CDR2 SYGVNS. CDR3 size: 14 residues. The V end was cut by 6 bases, the J end by 6 bases, with 12 bases between. CDR3 sequence reads: CASRTGTPNSPLHF. The CDR3 region has the DNA TGTGCCAGCAGGACCGGGACACCTAATTCACCCCTCCACTTT. Full variable domain (remainder filled in from reference TRBV25-1 and TRBJ1-6): EADIYQTPRYLVIGTGKKITLECSQTMGHDKMYWYQQDPGMELHLIHYSYGVNSTEKGDLSSESTVSRIRTEHFPLTLESARPSHTSQYLCASRTGTPNSPLHFGNGTRLTVT.

The chain joins TRBV27 to TRBJ1-2; weak D call: TRBD1 (5 bases). This CDR3 is built from 15 residues. Germline V gene lookup returns CDR1 MNHEY and CDR2 SMNVEV (reference sequence). Trimming took 6 bases from V and 4 from J, leaving 18 bases between them. DNA for the CDR3: TGTGCCAGCAGCAGTGGGGGGACGTCCGTCTATGGCTACACCTTC. Its protein is CASSSGGTSVYGYTF.

This chain joins TRBV6-2 or TRBV6-3 and TRBJ2-7, with TRBD1 as a possible D gene (5 bases). Trimming left V 6 bases short and J 5 bases short, with 11 bases between. The CDR3 extends over 12 amino acids. Germline V gene data show CDR1 as MNHEY and CDR2 as SVGEGT. The CDR3 DNA is TGTGCCAGCAGCCTGCTGGGGCACGAGCAGTACTTC. Its translation is CASSLLGHEQYF.

The V gene is TRBV11-1, the J gene TRBJ1-2; TRBD1 matches 9 bases. Losses at the gene ends were 3 bases for V and 1 base for J; bases not matched to a gene: 3. The CDR3 covers 15 residues. Germline loops: CDR1 SGHAT, CDR2 FQDESV (reference sequence). The CDR3 DNA is TGTGCCAGCAGCTTTCCGGGACAGGGTAACTATGGCTACACCTTC. Encoded protein: CASSFPGQGNYGYTF.

The chain has TRBV6-5 and TRBJ1-2; no definite D call. CDR3 size: 14 residues. V gave up 2 bases and J gave up 4 bases, with 11 bases separating them. Germline lookup yields CDR1 MNHEY and CDR2 SVGAGI. DNA of the CDR3: TGTGCCAGCAGTTACGGCCGGGGTAGCTATGGCTACACCTTC. It codes for CASSYGRGSYGYTF.

The genes are TRBV18 and TRBJ1-5; the D is unclear. The V end lost 3 bases, the J end lost 0 bases, and 18 bases lay between the germline ends. The germline CDR1 and CDR2 sequences are KGHSH and LQKENI. The CDR3 consists of 18 residues. The CDR3 DNA follows: TGTGCCAGCTCACCCACCGGGTCTAGCAGTTATAGCAATCAGCCCCAGCATTTT. The encoded protein is CASSPTGSSSYSNQPQHF.

The chain is built from TRBV5-6 and TRBJ2-5; TRBD2 agrees at 8 bases. The CDR3 is 15 residues long. Germline V gene lookup returns CDR1 SGHDT and CDR2 YYEEEE. V lost 2 bases to trimming and J lost 5 bases; unmatched junction nucleotides: 8. In nucleotides, the CDR3 is TGTGCCAGCAGCTTCGGGACTAGGGCCCGCGAGACCCAGTACTTC. Its translation: CASSFGTRARETQYF. Looking up the rest from reference TRBV5-6 and TRBJ2-5 gives the full variable domain: DAGVTQSPTHLIKTRGQQVTLRCSPKSGHDTVSWYQQALGQGPQFIFQYYEEEERQRGNFPDRFSGHQFPNYSSELNVNALLLGDSALYLCASSFGTRARETQYFGPGTRLLVL.

The chain combines TRBV29-1 with TRBJ1-1; TRBD1 matches 7 bases. CDR3 length: 13 residues. Germline lookup yields CDR1 SQVTM and CDR2 ANQGSEA. With 4 bases clipped from V and 4 bases from J, the junction kept 6 bases outside the gene matches. CDR3 nucleotide sequence: TGCAGCGTTGGACAATACAGGGGCACTGAAGCTTTCTTT. Translating gives CSVGQYRGTEAFF.

This sequence joins TRBV6-5 and TRBJ2-7, with 7 positions matching TRBD1. CDR1 and CDR2 from the germline V gene are MNHEY and SVGAGI. The CDR3 runs 15 residues. V lost 11 bases to trimming and J lost 5 bases; unmatched junction nucleotides: 18. The CDR3 spells CAPSSVAGGYHEQYF. In DNA, the CDR3 is TGTGCCCCCAGTTCGGTTGCAGGGGGATACCACGAGCAGTACTTC.

This chain uses TRBV10-3 with TRBJ2-7, with 10 bases lining up with TRBD2. Germline CDR1 reads ENHRY; CDR2 reads SYGVKD. CDR3 size: 14 residues. Unmatched junction bases numbered 8, after V lost 6 bases and J lost 6 bases. CDR3 sequence: CAISPGTSVGEQYF. As DNA, the CDR3 is TGTGCCATCAGCCCCGGGACTAGCGTTGGCGAGCAGTACTTC.

The CDR3 DNA follows: TGTGCCAGCAGCTTACAACTAGCGGTCCGCCAAGAGACCCAGTACTTC. It is translated as CASSLQLAVRQETQYF. This rearrangement joins TRBV7-2 to TRBJ2-5, with 8 bases identical to TRBD2. J gave up 1 base and V 2 bases, and 6 bases lay outside the gene matches. The CDR3 is made up of 16 amino acids. Germline assignment: CDR1 SGHTA and CDR2 FQGNSA.

The chain carries TRBV9 and TRBJ1-3; D is undetermined. The CDR3 consists of 13 residues. The germline V and J ends were trimmed by 7 bases and 0 bases, with 8 bases remaining between them. Per germline, CDR1 SGDLS and CDR2 YYNGEE. CDR3 loop: CASGHGSGNTIYF. The CDR3 DNA reads TGTGCCAGCGGTCACGGCTCTGGAAACACCATATATTTT.

V gene TRBV7-9 combines with J gene TRBJ1-2, with D perhaps matching TRBD1 (5 bases). The germline V gene has CDR1 SEHNR and CDR2 FQNEAQ (reference sequence). Trimming pared 7 bases from V and 3 bases from J, leaving 18 bases between. This CDR3 is 15 amino acids long. CDR3 bases: TGTGCCAGCACCCCAGACCGGGGGGGAGACTATGGCTACACCTTC. Translated, it gives CASTPDRGGDYGYTF. The variable domain in full, with the rest retrieved from reference TRBV7-9 and TRBJ1-2, is DTGVSQNPRHKITKRGQNVTFRCDPISEHNRLYWYRQTLGQGPEFLTYFQNEAQLEKSRLLSDRFSAERPKGSFSTLEIQRTEQGDSAMYLCASTPDRGGDYGYTFGSGTRLTVV.

The chain has TRBV30 and TRBJ1-6, with TRBD1 matching 7 bases. The V segment lost 4 bases and the J segment 5 bases; nucleotides outside the gene matches: 11. The germline V gene has CDR1 GTSNPN and CDR2 SVGIG (reference sequence). This CDR3 region has 16 residues. In nucleotides, the CDR3 is TGTGCCTGGACTGCGACCGGGACAGCCAATAATTCACCCCTCCACTTT. It is translated as CAWTATGTANNSPLHF.